One sample yielded the 3 T cell receptor beta chains listed below, sequenced in a study of T cell clones after liver transplantation. Clones were read by immunoSEQ multiplex PCR, and TCRdb kept only the in-frame ones, dropping some. The sample consists of roughly 100,000 clones, roughly four fifths of them appearing once. The sample consisted of CD4+ T cells from blood, taken approximately 43 months after liver transplant. The source is a human patient who received a liver transplant. Some T cells may be supplied by the graft donor.

The rearrangement joins TRBV9 to TRBJ2-2; D ambiguous. V was shortened by 2 bases and J by 6 bases, with 5 bases between the two germline ends. The CDR3 runs 12 residues. Per the germline V gene, CDR1 is SGDLS and CDR2 is YYNGEE. The CDR3 is CASSVMAGELFF. CDR3 in DNA: TGTGCCAGCAGCGTGATGGCCGGGGAGCTGTTTTTT.

The J gene is TRBJ2-3, the V gene TRBV6-4; D is perhaps TRBD2 (7 bases). The CDR3 contains 15 residues. Germline assignment: CDR1 MRHNA and CDR2 SNTAGT. Trimming took off 5 bases at V and 3 bases at J, with 15 bases between the two ends. The DNA for the CDR3 is TGTGCCAGCAGTCCACGGGGGGCCCAGACAGATACGCAGTATTTT. Its protein product is CASSPRGAQTDTQYF.

To note about this clone: The sample holds other DNA sequences that translate to the same CDR3. This chain connects TRBV2 to TRBJ1-4, with a weak D call TRBD1 (5 bases). The CDR3 is 15 residues long. Germline assignment: CDR1 SNHLY and CDR2 FYNNEI. Trimming stripped 3 bases from V and 10 bases from J, with 18 bases between. CDR3 DNA sequence: TGTGCCAGCAGTGAGGCGTCCCTATCCGGGGGAAAACTGTTTTTT. Amino acid sequence: CASSEASLSGGKLFF.